This TCR beta chain comes out of a study of blood T cell repertoires in COVID-19. In the study overall: Samples of COVID-19 (acute and convalescent) were obtained from the United States, Italy and Spain. The cDNA or gDNA used as material had been derived from T cells, B-cell-depleted T cells, or PBMCs.

J lost 4 bases, V lost 4 bases, and 2 bases had no gene match. The length of the CDR3 is 15 residues. Germline V lookup: CDR1 MNHEY, CDR2 SVGAGI. Authors' analysis steps: How many nucleated cells were present was estimated from reference gene primer amplification. The protocol was immunoSEQ multiplex PCR, while the TCRdb copy is restricted to in-frame clones and leaves out a portion. The DNA gave D and trimming, while V, J and clone size come from that table. The repertoire includes 30,000 to 40,000 clones, roughly 85% of them detected once, and approximately 5.7% sits in the top ten. The chain joins TRBV6-5 to TRBJ2-1; 12 bases match TRBD2. The material sequenced was peripheral blood. The TCR was taken from a woman older than 75 with active or convalescent COVID-19. The CDR3: CASSFLAGGYNEQFF. CDR3 coding DNA: TGTGCCAGCAGTTTCCTAGCGGGAGGGTACAATGAGCAGTTCTTC.